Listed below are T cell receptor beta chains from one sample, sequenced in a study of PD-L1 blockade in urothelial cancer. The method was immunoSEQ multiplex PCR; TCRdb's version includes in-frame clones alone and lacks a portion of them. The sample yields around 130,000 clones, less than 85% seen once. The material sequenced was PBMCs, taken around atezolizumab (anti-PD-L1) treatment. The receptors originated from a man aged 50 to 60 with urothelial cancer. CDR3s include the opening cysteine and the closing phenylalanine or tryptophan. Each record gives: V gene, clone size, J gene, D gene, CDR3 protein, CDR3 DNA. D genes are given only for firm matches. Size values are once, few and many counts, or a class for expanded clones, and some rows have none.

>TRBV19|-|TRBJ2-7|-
CASSADSGEQYF
TGTGCCAGTAGTGCGGACAGTGGGGAGCAGTACTTC
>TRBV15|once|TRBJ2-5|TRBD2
CATSRDDWREGETQYF
TGTGCCACCAGCAGAGATGACTGGCGGGAGGGAGAGACCCAGTACTTC
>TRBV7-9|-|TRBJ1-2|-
CASSLGDRNIYDGYTF
TGTGCCAGCAGCTTAGGTGACAGAAACATTTATGATGGCTACACCTTC
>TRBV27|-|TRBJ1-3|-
CASSLGRSGNTIYF
TGTGCCAGCAGTTTAGGGAGGTCTGGAAACACCATATATTTT
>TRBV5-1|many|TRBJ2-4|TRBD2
CASRGLADLPGAKNIQYF
TGCGCCAGCAGGGGACTAGCGGACTTACCGGGGGCCAAAAACATTCAGTACTTC
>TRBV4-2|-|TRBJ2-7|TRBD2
CASSQDTGTSGRVQYF
TGTGCCAGCAGCCAAGACACGGGGACTAGCGGTAGAGTGCAGTACTTC
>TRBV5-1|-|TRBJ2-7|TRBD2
CASSSGLAGYEQYF
TGCGCCAGCAGCTCCGGACTAGCGGGGTACGAGCAGTACTTC
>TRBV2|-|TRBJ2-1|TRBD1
CASRDRVRNEQFF
TGTGCCAGCAGGGACAGGGTAAGGAATGAGCAGTTCTTC
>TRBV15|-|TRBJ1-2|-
CATSETVAREAGYTF
TGTGCCACCAGCGAGACCGTGGCCAGGGAGGCTGGCTACACCTTC
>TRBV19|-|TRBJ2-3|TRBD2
CASSISGLAGGTSTDTQYF
TGTGCCAGTAGTATTTCGGGACTAGCGGGAGGGACTAGCACAGATACGCAGTATTTT
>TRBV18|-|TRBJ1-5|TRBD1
CASSVRGHQQPQHF
TGTGCCAGCTCAGTCAGGGGGCATCAGCAGCCCCAGCATTTT
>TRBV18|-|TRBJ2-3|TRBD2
CASSLSGAQDTQYF
TGTGCCAGCTCTCTTAGCGGGGCTCAGGATACGCAGTATTTT
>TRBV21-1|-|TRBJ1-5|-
CASSGAPGQGNNQPQHF
TGTGCCAGCAGCGGGGCCCCCGGACAGGGTAACAATCAGCCCCAGCATTTT
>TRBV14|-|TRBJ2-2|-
CASSQVGRTRVRPGELFF
TGTGCCAGCAGCCAAGTAGGGAGGACCCGAGTTCGGCCCGGGGAGCTGTTTTTT
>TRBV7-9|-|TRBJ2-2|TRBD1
CASSLDRVNGELFF
TGTGCCAGCAGCTTGGACAGGGTAAACGGGGAGCTGTTTTTT
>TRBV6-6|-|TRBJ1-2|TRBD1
CASSRTGQGGYTF
TGTGCCAGCAGCAGGACAGGGCAGGGAGGCTACACCTTC
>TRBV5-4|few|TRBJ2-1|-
CASSLTSRNNEQFF
TGTGCCAGCAGCTTGACTAGCCGGAACAATGAGCAGTTCTTC
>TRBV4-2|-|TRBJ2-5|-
CASSQETREETQYF
TGTGCCAGCAGCCAAGAAACTAGAGAAGAGACCCAGTACTTC
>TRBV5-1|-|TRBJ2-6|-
CASTESTYSGANVLTF
TGCGCCAGCACCGAATCCACTTATTCTGGGGCCAACGTCCTGACTTTC
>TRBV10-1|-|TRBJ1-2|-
CASSETAAGGYTF
TGCGCCAGCAGTGAGACGGCGGCCGGCGGCTACACCTTC
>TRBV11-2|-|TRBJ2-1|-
CASSLEASYNEQFF
TGTGCCAGCAGCTTAGAGGCCAGCTACAATGAGCAGTTCTTC
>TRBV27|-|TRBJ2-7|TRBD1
CASSLNRGPYEQYF
TGTGCCAGCAGTCTGAACAGGGGACCCTACGAGCAGTACTTC
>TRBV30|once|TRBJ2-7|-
CAWSVRAYEQYF
TGTGCCTGGAGTGTACGAGCCTACGAGCAGTACTTC
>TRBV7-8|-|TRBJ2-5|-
CASSLRQSTGTQYF
TGTGCCAGCAGCCTCCGACAGTCAACGGGGACCCAGTACTTC
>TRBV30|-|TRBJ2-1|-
CAWSPGSYNEQFF
TGTGCCTGGAGTCCCGGTTCCTACAATGAGCAGTTCTTC
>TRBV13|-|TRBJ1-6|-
CASSYRGYSGSPLHF
TGTGCCAGCAGCTACCGGGGGTATAGCGGGTCACCCCTCCACTTT
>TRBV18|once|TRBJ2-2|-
CASSLSFQGHDGELFF
TGTGCCAGCTCTCTCTCGTTCCAGGGGCATGACGGGGAGCTGTTTTTT
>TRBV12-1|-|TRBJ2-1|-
CASSSFLAGGYNEQFF
TGTGCCAGCAGCTCTTTTCTAGCGGGAGGGTACAATGAGCAGTTCTTC
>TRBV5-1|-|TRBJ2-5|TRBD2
CASSLARTSGSGETQYF
TGCGCCAGCAGCTTGGCCCGGACTAGCGGGAGCGGAGAGACCCAGTACTTC
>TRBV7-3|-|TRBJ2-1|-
CASSLTTVNEQFF
TGTGCCAGCAGCTTAACCACTGTAAATGAGCAGTTCTTC
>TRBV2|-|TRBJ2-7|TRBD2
CASSSGRSYEQYF
TGTGCCAGTTCTAGCGGGCGCTCCTACGAGCAGTACTTC
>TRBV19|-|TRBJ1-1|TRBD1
CASSIGDSQNTEAFF
TGTGCCAGTAGTATTGGGGACAGCCAGAACACTGAAGCTTTCTTT
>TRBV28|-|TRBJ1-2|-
CASRTLGGSYGYTF
TGTGCCAGCAGGACCCTCGGGGGGTCCTATGGCTACACCTTC